The 5 T cell receptor beta chains in this list originate from one sample, sequenced in a study of T-cell memory formation after mild COVID-19. TCRdb processed the 5' RACE reads anew with MiXCR; each CDR3 protein has one entry. The sample holds about 360,000 distinct CDR3 sequences, 10% to 15% seen once. The sample consisted of PBMCs or a T cell subset sorted from them (not recorded which). The receptors were sampled from a man between 18 and 35 years old who had mild COVID-19 (a few samples of this study predate the infection). Cell type and time point are not known.

In DNA, the CDR3 is TGCGCCAGCAGCCAAGGTCAGGGTGGATCCCTGGCTAATGAAAAACTGTTTTTT. Amino acids: CASSQGQGGSLANEKLFF. The J gene is TRBJ1-4, the V gene TRBV4-1; D possibly corresponds to TRBD1 (5 bases). This CDR3 region has 18 residues. V lost 1 base to trimming and J lost 3 bases, with 18 bases between them. Per the germline V gene, CDR1 is MGHRA and CDR2 is YSYEKL.

The genes are TRBV6-1 and TRBJ1-1, with D possibly TRBD1 on 6 matching bases. Germline-derived CDR1 and CDR2 are MNHNS and SASEGT. The CDR3 length is 14 residues. Trimming removed 5 bases at V and 0 bases at J, with 10 bases between. As DNA, the CDR3 is TGTGCCAGCAGTTGGGGGGCGTTGAACACTGAAGCTTTCTTT. It translates to CASSWGALNTEAFF.

This clonotype was counted many times. The chain uses TRBV12-3 or TRBV12-4 and TRBJ1-1, with D hard to call. The CDR3 is 11 residues long. The V end was cut by 6 bases, the J end by 4 bases, with 6 bases between. The CDR3 nucleotides read TGTGCCAGCAGCTTTGGCACTGAAGCTTTCTTT. Its protein product is CASSFGTEAFF.

This clonotype came up a few times. This sequence joins TRBV7-2 and TRBJ1-1, with TRBD1 matching 9 bases. V was clipped by 5 bases and J by 3 bases; unmatched bases: 19. CDR3 length: 19 residues. Germline V CDR1 and CDR2: SGHTA, FQGNSA. CDR3 region: CASSPTLWDRVSPDTEAFF. The CDR3 DNA reads TGTGCCAGCAGCCCCACTCTCTGGGACAGGGTGAGCCCAGACACTGAAGCTTTCTTT. Combining the CDR3 with reference TRBV7-2 and TRBJ1-1 gives the whole variable domain GAGVSQSPSNKVTEKGKDVELRCDPISGHTALYWYRQSLGQGLEFLIYFQGNSAPDKSGLPSDRFSAERTGGSVSTLTIQRTQQEDSAVYLCASSPTLWDRVSPDTEAFFGQGTRLTVV.

The chain couples TRBV7-9 to TRBJ1-2, with D possibly matching TRBD1 (5 bases). Trimming took 5 bases from V and 7 from J, leaving 17 bases between them. In germline, CDR1 is SEHNR, CDR2 FQNEAQ (reference sequence). The CDR3 sequence is 14 residues long. The CDR3 is CASSPSGGEAGYTF. The CDR3 DNA reads as TGTGCCAGCAGCCCTTCTGGGGGGGAGGCTGGCTACACCTTC. Combining the CDR3 with reference TRBV7-9 and TRBJ1-2 gives the whole variable domain DTGVSQNPRHKITKRGQNVTFRCDPISEHNRLYWYRQTLGQGPEFLTYFQNEAQLEKSRLLSDRFSAERPKGSFSTLEIQRTEQGDSAMYLCASSPSGGEAGYTFGSGTRLTVV.